Described below is a single TCR beta chain sequence and its context. This specimen comes from a study of blood T cell repertoires in COVID-19. Looking at the study overall: COVID-19 samples collected from the United States, Italy and Spain covered acute and convalescent phases. In each case, the material was cDNA or gDNA derived from T cells, B-cell-depleted T cells, or PBMCs.

Germline V gene sequence: CDR1 SGHAT, CDR2 FQNNGV. Trimming took 6 bases from V and 10 from J, leaving 24 bases between them. The CDR3 covers 15 residues. Profiling relied on immunoSEQ multiplex PCR, and the TCRdb table lists in-frame clones only, not all of them. The sample carries about 15,000 clones, about 90% recorded once. The sequence was obtained from a man aged 50-60 years with active COVID-19. The chain combines TRBV11-2 with TRBJ1-1; a weak D match, TRBD1 (5 bases). Sequencing input: peripheral blood. The CDR3 reads CASRKSRDLGLAAFF. The CDR3 DNA follows: TGTGCCAGCAGAAAAAGCCGGGACTTAGGTCTGGCAGCTTTCTTT.